The 13 T cell receptor beta chains below all came from one sample that was sequenced in a study of shared clonotypes between healthy human individuals. Some clones are missing from TCRdb's copy, which holds only in-frame ones; the method was immunoSEQ multiplex PCR. The table includes over 2 million clones, around 90% detected once. Sequencing was carried out using naive CD4+ T cells from PBMCs. Subset in this sample: CD45RA+ positively selected. All receptors derive from a man in his late teens or twenties in good health. Some clones in this sample may be carry-over from other donors' samples.

The chain links TRBV7-9 to TRBJ2-3; perhaps TRBD1 as D (6 bases). Per germline, CDR1 SEHNR and CDR2 FQNEAQ (reference sequence). This CDR3 has 16 amino acids. The V and J ends lost 3 bases and 4 bases respectively, with 17 bases between them. CDR3 protein: CASSFSPKQGSDTQYF. Written as DNA, the CDR3 is TGTGCCAGCAGCTTTTCACCTAAACAGGGTTCAGATACGCAGTATTTT.

V gene TRBV30 combines with J gene TRBJ1-1, with 9 bases aligning to TRBD1. The V gene end was trimmed by 5 bases and the J gene end by 5 bases; junction bases not matched to a gene: 9. CDR3 length: 14 amino acids. Germline CDR1 and CDR2: GTSNPN and SVGIG (reference sequence). The CDR3 DNA sequence: TGTGCCTGGGACCCGGGACAGGGTAGTACTGAAGCTTTCTTT. Translation: CAWDPGQGSTEAFF.

V is TRBV9 and J is TRBJ2-7; possibly TRBD2 for D (5 bases). The CDR3 extends over 14 amino acids. V was clipped by 2 bases and J by 2 bases, with 11 bases between them. In germline, CDR1 is SGDLS, CDR2 YYNGEE. CDR3 sequence reads: CASSVRGRTYEQYF. CDR3 coding DNA: TGTGCCAGCAGCGTCAGAGGGAGAACCTACGAGCAGTACTTC. Full variable domain (outside the CDR3, taken from reference TRBV9 and TRBJ2-7): DSGVTQTPKHLITATGQRVTLRCSPRSGDLSVYWYQQSLDQGLQFLIQYYNGEERAKGNILERFSAQQFPDLHSELNLSSLELGDSALYFCASSVRGRTYEQYFGPGTRLTVT.

V and J are TRBV5-4 and TRBJ2-2; TRBD2 matches 15 bases. Germline assignment: CDR1 SGHNT and CDR2 YYREEE (reference sequence). Germline trimming cut 4 bases from V and 8 bases from J; bases unmatched to any gene: 6. The CDR3 totals 16 residues. This CDR3 reads CASSTGTSGRTGELFF. CDR3 nucleotide sequence: TGTGCCAGCAGCACCGGGACTAGCGGGAGGACTGGGGAGCTGTTTTTT. Based on the CDR3 plus reference TRBV5-4 and TRBJ2-2, the full variable domain is ETGVTQSPTHLIKTRGQQVTLRCSSQSGHNTVSWYQQALGQGPQFIFQYYREEENGRGNFPPRFSGLQFPNYSSELNVNALELDDSALYLCASSTGTSGRTGELFFGEGSRLTVL.

V and J are TRBV6-5 and TRBJ1-1, with D unclear. V lost 3 bases and J lost 4, with 9 bases in between. There are 13 residues in the CDR3. Germline lookup yields CDR1 MNHEY and CDR2 SVGAGI. CDR3 bases: TGTGCCAGCAGTTATACGGGCCCCACTGAAGCTTTCTTT. This translates into CASSYTGPTEAFF.

This clone was counted a few times. The rearrangement joins TRBV4-1 to TRBJ1-4, with D hard to call. The V end lost 4 bases, the J end lost 8 bases, and 11 bases lay between the germline ends. This CDR3 spans 13 amino acids. Germline loops: CDR1 MGHRA, CDR2 YSYEKL. The CDR3 region is CASSLNQREKLFF. In DNA, the CDR3 is TGCGCCAGCAGCCTTAATCAAAGGGAAAAACTGTTTTTT.

V gene TRBV9 combines with J gene TRBJ1-2, with 10 bases identical to TRBD1. This CDR3 contains 13 residues. The J segment lost 10 bases and the V segment lost 0 bases, leaving 3 bases of the junction unmatched. The V gene's germline CDR1 is SGDLS and CDR2 YYNGEE. As DNA, the CDR3 is TGTGCCAGCAGCGTAGCAGGGACAGGGGCCTACACCTTC. It translates to CASSVAGTGAYTF.

This clone was found a few times. The chain is built from TRBV6-1 and TRBJ1-2; D is uncertain. The V gene's germline CDR1 is MNHNS and CDR2 SASEGT. Trimming removed 2 bases from V and 4 bases from J, with 14 bases in between. The CDR3 sequence is 15 residues long. This chain's CDR3 is CASSEFSTAPYGYTF. CDR3 bases: TGTGCCAGCAGTGAATTTTCCACAGCGCCCTATGGCTACACCTTC.

Concerning this clone: At the DNA level, this CDR3 is encoded by other sequences in the same sample as well. This chain links TRBV29-1 with TRBJ2-2; D not certain. The CDR3 sequence is 14 residues long. Germline V lookup: CDR1 SQVTM, CDR2 ANQGSEA. Trimming cost V 2 bases and J 0 bases, with 7 bases left between them. The CDR3 reads CSVERGSNTGELFF. CDR3 coding DNA: TGCAGCGTTGAAAGAGGCTCGAACACCGGGGAGCTGTTTTTT.

CDR3 in amino acids: CASRSGTGGGETQYF. DNA of the CDR3: TGTGCCAGCAGAAGTGGGACAGGGGGCGGAGAGACCCAGTACTTC. The rearrangement uses TRBV28 and TRBJ2-5, with TRBD1 matching 12 bases. CDR3 length equals 15 residues. The germline V gene encodes CDR1 MDHEN and CDR2 SYDVKM. The V and J ends lost 6 bases and 4 bases, in that order; junction bases with no gene match: 6.

The rearrangement uses TRBV6-1 and TRBJ1-2; 9 bases agree with TRBD1. Trimming removed 6 bases from V and 4 bases from J; junction bases left unmatched: 9. The germline V gene encodes CDR1 MNHNS and CDR2 SASEGT. The CDR3 has 15 amino acids. The CDR3 region has the DNA TGTGCCAGCAGGGCGGGACAGGGCGGGGGCTATGGCTACACCTTC. Its translation is CASRAGQGGGYGYTF.

V usage is TRBV27 and J usage is TRBJ2-6; weak D call: TRBD1 (6 bases). This CDR3 comprises 18 residues. The V and J ends lost 5 bases and 0 bases respectively, with 17 bases between them. CDR1 and CDR2 from the germline V gene are MNHEY and SMNVEV (reference sequence). CDR3 bases: TGTGCCAGCAGTCATCAGGGGTCTTGGAGCTCTGGGGCCAACGTCCTGACTTTC. Protein: CASSHQGSWSSGANVLTF.

A single count supports this clone. The V gene is TRBV5-1, the J gene TRBJ2-7; 7 nucleotides match TRBD2. The V and J ends lost 1 base and 5 bases, in that order; junction bases with no gene match: 12. CDR1 is SGHRS and CDR2 is YFSETQ in the germline V gene. The CDR3 totals 16 residues. CDR3 nucleotides: TGCGCCAGCAGCTTGATGTCTAGCGGCGGGGCGGACGAGCAGTACTTC. Translating it yields CASSLMSSGGADEQYF.